This T cell receptor (beta chain) was identified in a study of cytomegalovirus exposure and HLA in healthy donors (dated 2017 in TCRdb). Turning to the overall study: In an earlier analysis of some 550 of the donors, about 270 Gb of sequence data and 95 million to 130 million unique TCR beta sequences from 150 million to 200 million T cells were reported. Among almost 400 genotyped donors of the cohort, an average of roughly 240,000 unique TCR beta nucleotide sequences were sequenced per donor, roughly a sixth of them non-productive. Class I and class II HLA loci were covered by the typing at four-digit resolution. Typing coverage varied by locus: about 629-640 donors for A, B, C, DRB1 and DQB1; 500 to 550 for DQA1; approximately 610 for DPA1; around 490 for DPB1. Donor age, sex, ethnicity and CMV serostatus were collected together with the repertoire data. The study profiled the T cell repertoires of about 640 subjects by immunosequencing and related them to cytomegalovirus serostatus. Of the roughly 400 genotyped donors, approximately 80% fell in the genetic ancestry cluster associated with self-reported Caucasian donors. Roughly five DR-DQ haplotypes were treated as single units for association and clustering because of strong linkage in the cohort. In addition to the first cohort of 666 subjects, a separate validation cohort of 120 different subjects was used. The study combined high-throughput TCR immunosequencing, statistical association of individual TCRs with disease status, and machine learning to predict cytomegalovirus infection status. Rather than using new phenotypic data, the later analysis identified candidate immune exposures from TCR beta sequences and from how often those sequences occurred across donors. An earlier analysis of some 500 of the donors applied high-throughput TCR beta sequencing to assess whether each TCR beta V gene segment acted as functional or pseudogenic. The study was designed to test whether signatures of past pathogen exposure could be identified by cataloging public T cell receptors. An early release that covered around 590 HLA-typed donors contained around 300 gigabases of sequencing data and some 87 million unique TCR sequences. To study patterns of TCR occurrence, a later analysis re-analyzed previously published TCR beta repertoires from 550 to 800 donors and added high-resolution HLA genotyping. Every repertoire in the discovery cohort had been generated on one and the same sequencing platform. Genome-wide SNP genotypes for about 65% of the 666 donors were used in a later genetic analysis, which treated that subset as a discovery cohort. General findings and caveats noted by the study authors: A further reported finding was that TCR beta sequences accurately predicted the HLA-A and HLA-B alleles for most subjects in the first cohort. In vitro tests confirmed that a few of the cytomegalovirus-associated TCR beta chains recognize cytomegalovirus antigens. In a later analysis, most CMV-associated TCR beta chains were found to appear HLA-restricted, with HLA associations seemingly driven largely by CMV exposure. Cytomegalovirus status was reported to be diagnosed by the classifier with high specificity and sensitivity in both the original and validation cohorts. Sequencing depth was assumed to be roughly uniform across donors in the presence/absence analyses, though that assumption may not hold. The earlier analysis of a few hundred of the donors excluded approximately 17 rarely observed V segments, including chromosome 9 orphons, because counts were too low. This cohort had only TCR beta chains sequenced, and the lack of alpha or paired-chain data limited which features could be detected. Because HLA typing was missing for some donors at each locus, association tests included only the typed subset. The only immune exposure information available for the cohort was CMV serostatus. In a later analysis, the rate of TCR association differed among HLA loci, with DRB1 alleles having the most associated TCRs and HLA-C alleles having the fewest. Specific HLA alleles were associated with 15,000 to 20,000 TCR beta sequences at a false discovery rate of 0.05 in a later analysis. According to a later genetic analysis, donors in an Asian-associated ancestry cluster had fewer N-insertions in productive TCRs than the approximately 710-donor mean. V-gene and J-gene trimming of TCR beta chains was associated with a missense DCLRE1C variant in a later genetic analysis, and the association was replicated in an independent cohort. An earlier analysis of approximately 590 of the donors showed that most TCR beta V segments appeared in productive rearrangements either about 87% or about 30% of the time, which broadly matched IMGT annotations. The study listed around 160 TCR beta chains as associated with cytomegalovirus. In a later analysis, several top co-occurrence clusters were reported to appear linked to parvovirus B19, influenza, CMV and Epstein-Barr virus. Assigning TCR associations to individual alleles was difficult when HLA alleles, especially DR and DQ, strongly co-occurred. Some IMGT-functional V segments, including TRBV6-2 and TRBV6-3, could not be told apart with the 87-base-pair reads, so those segments were excluded. While some public TCRs were present in many individuals, most TCR sequences turned up only very rarely across donors. A cluster of highly shared sequence variants was judged likely to be a technical artifact of the sequencing pipeline. Correlated functional status among segregating V segments might be attributable to linkage disequilibrium, but an unknown experimental factor could not be ruled out. The authors suggested that the approach could potentially be extended to other disease states and immunological phenotypes. In a later analysis, HLA-associated TCR beta chains were found to be more clonally expanded and to have lower generation probabilities than equally common non-associated chains.

V loses 0 bases at its end and J loses 4 bases; junction bases beyond the gene matches: 8. For CDR1 and CDR2, the germline V gene lists SGHRS and YFSETQ. The cysteine opens and the phenylalanine closes a CDR3 of 16 amino acids. The DNA shown is the 48-base CDR3, in frame from base 1. With respect to this clone: The antigen it recognizes is unknown. No base qualities exist here, and no much larger clone lies one base off it.

The cohort comprised under 700 healthy bone marrow donors. All cohort members were sampled while nominally healthy, although unrecorded immune exposures were likely present. The donor was CMV seronegative and was included in the group of about 400 seronegative cohort members. A peripheral blood sample was provided by each donor, and peripheral blood mononuclear cells were used for TCR beta sequencing. The Qiagen DNeasy Blood Extraction Kit was used to extract genomic DNA from the blood cell samples. The library was generated by the immunoSEQ multiplex PCR assay. A mixture of 60 forward primers for TCR Vbeta segments and 13 reverse primers for TCR Jbeta segments was used in the multiplex PCR. A multiplex PCR assay on genomic DNA amplified the CDR3 region of rearranged TCR beta genes. Amplified TCR beta libraries were sequenced as 87-base-pair reads on the Illumina HiSeq System. Processing in the source paper ran as follows. A later analysis counted tens of millions of unique TCR beta chains across the 666 repertoires, and roughly 10 million of these chains were shared by at least two donors. To remove PCR and sequencing errors, raw reads were error-corrected and collapsed into unique sequences using a nearest-neighbor algorithm that merged closely related sequences. CDR3 sequences were aligned to IMGT reference sequences to assign V, D and J gene segments. For a sequence to be retained, at least a six-nucleotide match to both a V gene segment and a J gene segment was required. Rearrangements were called productive when the CDR3 lacked stop codons and stayed in frame with V and J; all others were non-productive. Following IMGT convention, CDR3 was defined as the stretch from the second conserved V-encoded cysteine to the conserved J-encoded phenylalanine. In an earlier analysis of around 600 of the donors, sequences lacking an unambiguous match to a single V gene segment were excluded. In an earlier analysis of several hundred of the donors, V segments were called functional above 56.7% productive rearrangements and were called segregating when the between-donor standard deviation exceeded 5%. To diagnose cytomegalovirus status from the catalog of TCR beta chain sequences, a statistical classification framework was built. In a later analysis, TCR nucleotide sequences were compared against IMGT/GENE-DB human TR gene sequences so that V and J genes could be assigned. In a later analysis, CDR3 sequences and most-parsimonious VDJ recombination scenarios were assigned using the TCRdist pipeline. In a later analysis, each TCR beta chain was defined by its CDR3 amino acid sequence together with its V-gene family, and reads lacking a unique V-gene family were excluded. In a later analysis, nearly 600 highly shared, low-generation-probability nucleotide sequences were removed to address suspected cross-contamination and a sequencing artifact. For each public chain, a later analysis derived a clonal expansion index from normalized ranks of inferred template counts within each repertoire. A later analysis computed generation probabilities with a VDJ recombination model fitted to out-of-frame rearrangements, and checked the results against IGoR. A later analysis scored TCR-TCR, TCR-HLA and TCR-CMV co-occurrence with hypergeometric tests, applying a repertoire-size bias correction to TCR pairs. A later analysis estimated false discovery rates by permuting HLA or CMV assignments 20 times. In a later analysis, co-occurring TCRs were grouped using DBSCAN, and TCRdist sequence similarity was added for clustering within HLA-allele-positive subsets. For co-occurrence clustering, repertoires with fewer than 30,000 or more than 120,000 public chains were excluded, along with 5 or 6 repertoires with anomalous nucleotide sharing. TCRdb retrieved this table from immuneACCESS and kept in-frame rearrangements only. Not all clones are present; in checked studies, unresolved V genes account for under half, and no reason is known for the remainder. Clone size and the V and J calls come from that table; the DNA yielded D and trimming. Recorded for this sample are 210,000 or so clones; less than 80% of them occurred a single time. Of the sample, about 0.2% falls within the top ten clones.

The sequence was obtained from a girl between 2 and 10 years old in good health and CMV-seronegative. Sequenced: PBMCs. The sequence is built from TRBV5-1 and TRBJ2-7; 9 nucleotides in the junction match TRBD1. The CDR3 in this case is CASSLGQGGEAYEQYF. The DNA sequence follows: TGCGCCAGCAGCTTGGGACAGGGGGGGGAGGCGTACGAGCAGTACTTC.